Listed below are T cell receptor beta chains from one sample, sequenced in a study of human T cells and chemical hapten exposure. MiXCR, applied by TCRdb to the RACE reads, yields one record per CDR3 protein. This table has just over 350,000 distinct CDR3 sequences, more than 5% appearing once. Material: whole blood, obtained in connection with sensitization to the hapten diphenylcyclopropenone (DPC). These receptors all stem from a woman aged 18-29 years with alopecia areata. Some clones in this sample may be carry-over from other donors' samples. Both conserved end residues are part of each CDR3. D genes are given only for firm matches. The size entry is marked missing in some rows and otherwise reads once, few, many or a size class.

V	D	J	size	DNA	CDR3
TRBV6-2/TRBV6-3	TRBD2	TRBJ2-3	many	TGTGCCAGCAAACGGGGGGGTCCCTCTGATACGCAGTATTTT	CASKRGGPSDTQYF
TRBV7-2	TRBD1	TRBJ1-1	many	TGTGCCAGCAGCATTTCTGACAGGGCCAACACTGAAGCTTTCTTT	CASSISDRANTEAFF
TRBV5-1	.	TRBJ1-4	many	TGCGCCAGCAGCTTGGACAGGGAAGGTGAAAAACTGTTTTTT	CASSLDREGEKLFF
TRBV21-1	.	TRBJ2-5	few	TGTGCCAGCAGCAAAGAAAGGGAGCAAGAGACCCAGTACTTC	CASSKEREQETQYF
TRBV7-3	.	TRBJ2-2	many	TGTGCCAGCAGCTTACAGTGGACCGGGGAGCTGTTTTTT	CASSLQWTGELFF
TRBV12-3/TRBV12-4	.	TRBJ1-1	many	TGTGCCAGCAGTTTCGGGGACACTGAAGCTTTCTTT	CASSFGDTEAFF
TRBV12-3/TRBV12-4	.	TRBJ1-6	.	TGTGCCAGCAGTCCCCAGGGGATAGGTTCACCCCTCCACTTT	CASSPQGIGSPLHF
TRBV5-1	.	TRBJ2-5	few	TGCGCCAGCAGCTTTCGAGTGGGTCAGAACAGACCGGAAAAAGAGACCCAGTACTTC	CASSFRVGQNRPEKETQYF
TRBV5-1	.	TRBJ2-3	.	TGCGCCAGCAGACTCACAGATACGCAGTATTTT	CASRLTDTQYF
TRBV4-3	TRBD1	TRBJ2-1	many	TGCGCCAGCAGCCCTGGACAGGGGAGGAATAATGAGCAGTTCTTC	CASSPGQGRNNEQFF
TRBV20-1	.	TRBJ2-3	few	TGCAGTGCTAGAGAAATAGGAGGGGATCTATTCGGCACAGATACGCAGTATTTT	CSAREIGGDLFGTDTQYF
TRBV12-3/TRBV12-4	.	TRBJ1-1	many	TGTGCCAGCAGCCCTGGGGGAATCACTGAAGCTTTCTTT	CASSPGGITEAFF
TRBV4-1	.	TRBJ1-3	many	TGCGCCAGCAGCCAAGCCACCCTTGGACCAGACACCATATATTTT	CASSQATLGPDTIYF
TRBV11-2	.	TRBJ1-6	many	TGTGCCAGCAGCTCAGGGGCCCCTTCACCCCTCCACTTT	CASSSGAPSPLHF
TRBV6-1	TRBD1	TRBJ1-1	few	TGTGCCAGCAGTGATGGGGGCAGGGGGCCTGAAGCTTTCTTT	CASSDGGRGPEAFF
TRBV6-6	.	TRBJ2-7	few	TGTGCCAGCAGTTACAAGGCCGAGCTCGAGCAGTACTTC	CASSYKAELEQYF
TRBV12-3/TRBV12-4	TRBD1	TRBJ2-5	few	TGTGCCAGCAGTAACCGGGACAGACAAGAGACCCAGTACTTC	CASSNRDRQETQYF
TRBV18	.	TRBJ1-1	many	TGTGCCAGCTCACCCCCTTCTCGGACTGAAGCTTTCTTT	CASSPPSRTEAFF
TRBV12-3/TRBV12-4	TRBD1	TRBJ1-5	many	TGTGCCAGCAGTTTGGCACAGGGGCTTTATAGCAATCAGCCCCAGCATTTT	CASSLAQGLYSNQPQHF
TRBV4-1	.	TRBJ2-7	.	TGCGCCAGCAGCCAAGATACCGGGACTGTGACCTACGAGCAGTACTTC	CASSQDTGTVTYEQYF
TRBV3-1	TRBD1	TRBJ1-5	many	TGTGCCAGCAGTGAAACAGGGGATAGCAATCAGCCCCAGCATTTT	CASSETGDSNQPQHF
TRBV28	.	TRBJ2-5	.	TGTGCCAGCAGTTTCAGTCAGGGGCGAGAGACCCAGTACTTC	CASSFSQGRETQYF
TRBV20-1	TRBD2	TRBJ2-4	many	TGCAGTGCTAGAGATTGGAGCGGGGGGTCAAAAAACATTCAGTACTTC	CSARDWSGGSKNIQYF
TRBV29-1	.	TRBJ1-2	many	TGCAGCATTTTAAAGGGCAGCCCTAACTATGGCTACACCTTC	CSILKGSPNYGYTF
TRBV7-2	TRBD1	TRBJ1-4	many	TGTGCCAGCAGCTTAGACCCCCGGACAGGTTGGGGAAAACTGTTTTTT	CASSLDPRTGWGKLFF
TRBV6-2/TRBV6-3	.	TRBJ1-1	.	TGTGCCAGCAGTACAGACCGCCAGGGACTGGGCACTGAAGCTTTCTTT	CASSTDRQGLGTEAFF
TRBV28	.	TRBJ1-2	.	TGTGCCAGCAGTTCGGGCAGCAAAGGGACCAGCTATGGCTACACCTTC	CASSSGSKGTSYGYTF
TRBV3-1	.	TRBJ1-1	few	TGTGCCAGCAGCCCCAACCCTTTGAACACTGAAGCTTTCTTT	CASSPNPLNTEAFF
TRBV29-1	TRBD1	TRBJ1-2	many	TGCAGCGTTCCACTCAGCAGGGGGCGCAACTATGGCTACACCTTC	CSVPLSRGRNYGYTF
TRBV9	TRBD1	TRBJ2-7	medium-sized	TGTGCCAGCAGTTCCGGGACAGTCAGCTCCTACGAGCAGTACTTC	CASSSGTVSSYEQYF
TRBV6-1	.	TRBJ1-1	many	TGTGCCAGCAGTGAAGCGCGACGATCTGAAGCTTTCTTT	CASSEARRSEAFF
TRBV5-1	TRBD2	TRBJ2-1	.	TGCGCCAGCAGCACGTACCTAGCGGGGGGGCGCAATGAGCAGTTCTTC	CASSTYLAGGRNEQFF
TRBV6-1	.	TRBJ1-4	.	TGTGCCAGCCTTGGGACGGCGACTAATGAAAAACTGTTTTTT	CASLGTATNEKLFF
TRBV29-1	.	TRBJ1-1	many	TGCAGCGTTGATATACTCGACAGCAAGAACACTGAAGCTTTCTTT	CSVDILDSKNTEAFF
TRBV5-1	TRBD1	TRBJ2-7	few	TGCGCCAGCAGCTGGGGGACAGGGGGCGACTACGAGCAGTACTTC	CASSWGTGGDYEQYF
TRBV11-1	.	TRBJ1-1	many	TGTGCCAGCAGCTCGCGGGGCTCGAACACTGAAGCTTTCTTT	CASSSRGSNTEAFF
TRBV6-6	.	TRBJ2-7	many	TGTGCCAGCAGCCCAGTGGGCTACGAGCAGTACTTC	CASSPVGYEQYF
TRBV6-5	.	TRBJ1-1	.	TGTGCCAGCAGTCCCGGATCGAACACTGAAGCTTTCTTT	CASSPGSNTEAFF
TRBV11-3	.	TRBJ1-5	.	TGTGCCAGCAGCGGTCTGACAGGTCGAGGTCAGCCCCAGCATTTT	CASSGLTGRGQPQHF
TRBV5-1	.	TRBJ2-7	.	TGCGCCAGCATGGGACCTGGCGGCTACGAGCAGTACTTC	CASMGPGGYEQYF
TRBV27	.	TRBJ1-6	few	TGTGCCAGCAGTCCTCTTCCCTATAATTCACCCCTCCACTTT	CASSPLPYNSPLHF
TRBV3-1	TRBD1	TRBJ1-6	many	TGTGCCAGCAGCTCCGGGACAGGAAGGCCACCCCTCCACTTT	CASSSGTGRPPLHF
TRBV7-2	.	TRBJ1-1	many	TGTGCCAGCAGCTTACTTTCGCAGACTGAAGCTTTCTTT	CASSLLSQTEAFF
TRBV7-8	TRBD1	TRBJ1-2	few	TGTGCCAGCAGCTCTGGACAGGGCCACTATGGCTACACCTTC	CASSSGQGHYGYTF
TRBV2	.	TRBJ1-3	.	TGTGCCAGCAGGGACGGGGTCGATGGAAACACCATATATTTT	CASRDGVDGNTIYF
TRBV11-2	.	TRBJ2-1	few	TGTGCCAGCAGCTCCGGACGGGATGAGCAGTTCTTC	CASSSGRDEQFF
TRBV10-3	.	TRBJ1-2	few	TGTGCCATCAGTGAGTCCTCAGGAGGAGATGGCTACACCTTC	CAISESSGGDGYTF
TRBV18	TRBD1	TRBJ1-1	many	TGTGCCAGCTCACCCTTGACAGGGGGGACCACTGAAGCTTTCTTT	CASSPLTGGTTEAFF
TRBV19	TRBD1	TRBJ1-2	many	TGTGCCAGTAGTATAATTCTCGACGGGACAGGACTCTATGGCTACACCTTC	CASSIILDGTGLYGYTF
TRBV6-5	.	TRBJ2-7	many	TGTGCCAGCAGTTACTCTTTCTCGGGGGACACCTACGAGCAGTACTTC	CASSYSFSGDTYEQYF
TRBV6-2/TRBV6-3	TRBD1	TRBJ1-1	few	TGTGCCAGCCACCTCTCGGGACAGGGGGTTTGGAACACTGAAGCTTTCTTT	CASHLSGQGVWNTEAFF
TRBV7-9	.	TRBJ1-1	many	TGTGCCAGCAGCAGGACAGCAAACACTGAAGCTTTCTTT	CASSRTANTEAFF
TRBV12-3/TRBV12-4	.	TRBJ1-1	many	TGTGCCAGCAGTTCCCCTTCTGCCGGAAACACTGAAGCTTTCTTT	CASSSPSAGNTEAFF
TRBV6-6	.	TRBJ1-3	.	TGTGCCAGCGCCCTCATTAACTCTGGAAACACCATATATTTT	CASALINSGNTIYF
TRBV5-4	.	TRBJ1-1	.	TGTGCCAGCAGCTTTCTACAGGGCGCGGCCACTGAAGCTTTCTTT	CASSFLQGAATEAFF